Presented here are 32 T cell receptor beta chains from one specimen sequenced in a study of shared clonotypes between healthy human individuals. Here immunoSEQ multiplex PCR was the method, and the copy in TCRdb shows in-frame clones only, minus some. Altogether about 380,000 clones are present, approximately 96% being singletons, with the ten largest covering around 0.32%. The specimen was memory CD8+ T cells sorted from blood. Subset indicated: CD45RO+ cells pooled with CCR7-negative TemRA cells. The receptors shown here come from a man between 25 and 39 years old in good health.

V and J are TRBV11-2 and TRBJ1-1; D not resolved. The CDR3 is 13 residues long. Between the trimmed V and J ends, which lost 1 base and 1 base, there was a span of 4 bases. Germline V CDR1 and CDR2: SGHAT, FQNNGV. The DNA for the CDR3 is TGTGCCAGCAGCTTAGCCAGGAACACTGAAGCTTTCTTT. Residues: CASSLARNTEAFF.

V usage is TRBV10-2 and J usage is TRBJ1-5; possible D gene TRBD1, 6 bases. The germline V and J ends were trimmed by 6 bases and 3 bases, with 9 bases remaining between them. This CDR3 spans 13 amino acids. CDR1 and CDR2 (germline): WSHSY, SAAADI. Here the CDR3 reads CASRDRFNQPQHF. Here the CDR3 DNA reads TGCGCCAGCAGAGACAGGTTCAATCAGCCCCAGCATTTT.

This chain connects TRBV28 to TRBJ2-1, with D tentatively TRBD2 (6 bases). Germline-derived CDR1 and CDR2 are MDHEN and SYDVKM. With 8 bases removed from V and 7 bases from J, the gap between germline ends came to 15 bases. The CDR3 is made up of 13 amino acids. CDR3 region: CASAGLFGNEQFF. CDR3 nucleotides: TGTGCCAGCGCCGGACTATTTGGGAATGAGCAGTTCTTC.

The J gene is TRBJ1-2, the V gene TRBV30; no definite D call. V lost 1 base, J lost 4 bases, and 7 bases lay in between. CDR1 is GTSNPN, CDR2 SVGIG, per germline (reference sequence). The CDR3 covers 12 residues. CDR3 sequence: CAWSDGLYGYTF. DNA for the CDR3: TGTGCCTGGAGTGACGGACTCTATGGCTACACCTTC.

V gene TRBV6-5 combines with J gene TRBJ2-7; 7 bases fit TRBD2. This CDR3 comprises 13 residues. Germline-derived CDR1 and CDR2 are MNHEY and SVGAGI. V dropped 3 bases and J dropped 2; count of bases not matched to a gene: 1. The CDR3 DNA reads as TGTGCCAGCAGTTATGCGGGAGCCTACGAGCAGTACTTC. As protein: CASSYAGAYEQYF.

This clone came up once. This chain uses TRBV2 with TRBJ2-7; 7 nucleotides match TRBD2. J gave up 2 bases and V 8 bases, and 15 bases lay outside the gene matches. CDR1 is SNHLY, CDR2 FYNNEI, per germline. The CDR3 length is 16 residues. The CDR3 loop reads CASRDYLPNGAYEQYF. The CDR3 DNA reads TGTGCCAGCCGGGACTACTTACCCAACGGGGCCTACGAGCAGTACTTC.

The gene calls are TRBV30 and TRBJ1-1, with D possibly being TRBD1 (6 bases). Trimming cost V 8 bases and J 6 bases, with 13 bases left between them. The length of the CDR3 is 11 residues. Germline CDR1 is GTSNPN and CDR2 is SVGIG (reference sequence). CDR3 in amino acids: CAGYRVAEAFF. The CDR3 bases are TGTGCCGGATACAGGGTAGCTGAAGCTTTCTTT.

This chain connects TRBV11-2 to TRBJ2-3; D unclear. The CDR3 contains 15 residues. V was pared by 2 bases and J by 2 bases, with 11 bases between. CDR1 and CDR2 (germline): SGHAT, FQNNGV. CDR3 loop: CASSLQPSYTDTQYF. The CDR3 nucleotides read TGTGCCAGCAGCTTACAGCCTTCCTACACAGATACGCAGTATTTT.

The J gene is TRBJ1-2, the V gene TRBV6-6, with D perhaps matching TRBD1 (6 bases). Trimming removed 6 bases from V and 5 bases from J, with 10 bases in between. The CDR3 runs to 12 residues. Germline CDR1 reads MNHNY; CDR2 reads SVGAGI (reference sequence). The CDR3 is CASSLTGYGYTF. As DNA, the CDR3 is TGTGCCAGCAGCTTGACAGGATATGGCTACACCTTC.

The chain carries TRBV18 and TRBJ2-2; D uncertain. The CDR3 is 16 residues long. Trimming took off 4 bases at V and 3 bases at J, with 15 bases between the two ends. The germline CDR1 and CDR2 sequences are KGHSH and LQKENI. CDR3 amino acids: CASSHPTLTDTGELFF. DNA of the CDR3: TGTGCCAGCTCACACCCGACCCTGACGGACACCGGGGAGCTGTTTTTT.

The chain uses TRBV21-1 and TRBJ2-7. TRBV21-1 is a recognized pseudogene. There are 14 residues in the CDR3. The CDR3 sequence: CASSKTGTSYEQYF. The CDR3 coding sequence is TGTGCCAGCAGCAAGACCGGGACGTCCTACGAGCAGTACTTC.

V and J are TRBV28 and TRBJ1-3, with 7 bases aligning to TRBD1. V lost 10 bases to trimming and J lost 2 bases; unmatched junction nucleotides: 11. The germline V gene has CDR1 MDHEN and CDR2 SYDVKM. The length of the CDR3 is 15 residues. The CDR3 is CATKGTDRAGNTIYF. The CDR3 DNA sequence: TGTGCCACAAAAGGAACTGACAGGGCTGGAAACACCATATATTTT.

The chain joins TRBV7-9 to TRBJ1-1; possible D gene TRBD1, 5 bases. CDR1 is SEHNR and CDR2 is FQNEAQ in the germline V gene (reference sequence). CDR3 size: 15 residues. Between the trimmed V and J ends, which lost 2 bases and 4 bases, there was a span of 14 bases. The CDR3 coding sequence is TGTGCCAGCAGCTTACTTAGGGGCGCGGGCACTGAAGCTTTCTTT. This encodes CASSLLRGAGTEAFF.

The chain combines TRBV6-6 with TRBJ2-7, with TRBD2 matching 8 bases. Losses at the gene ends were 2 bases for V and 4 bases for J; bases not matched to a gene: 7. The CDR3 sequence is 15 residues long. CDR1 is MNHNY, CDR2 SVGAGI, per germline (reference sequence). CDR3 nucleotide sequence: TGTGCCAGCAGTTACGGGATAGCGGGAAATTACGAGCAGTACTTC. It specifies CASSYGIAGNYEQYF.

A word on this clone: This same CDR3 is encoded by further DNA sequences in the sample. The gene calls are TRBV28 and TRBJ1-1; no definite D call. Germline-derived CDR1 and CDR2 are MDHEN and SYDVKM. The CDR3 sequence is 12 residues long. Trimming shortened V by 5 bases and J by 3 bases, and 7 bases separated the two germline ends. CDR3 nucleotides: TGTGCCAGCAGTCTAGTATACACTGAAGCTTTCTTT. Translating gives CASSLVYTEAFF. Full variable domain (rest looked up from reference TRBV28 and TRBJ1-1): DVKVTQSSRYLVKRTGEKVFLECVQDMDHENMFWYRQDPGLGLRLIYFSYDVKMKEKGDIPEGYSVSREKKERFSLILESASTNQTSMYLCASSLVYTEAFFGQGTRLTVV.

The CDR3 DNA sequence: TGTGCCAGCAGCTCGGGACAGGGCAATCAGCCCCAGCATTTT. It is translated as CASSSGQGNQPQHF. The chain combines TRBV5-6 with TRBJ1-5; 8 nucleotides agree with TRBD1. Losses at the gene ends were 3 bases for V and 2 bases for J; bases not matched to a gene: 1. This CDR3 region has 14 residues. Germline lookup yields CDR1 SGHDT and CDR2 YYEEEE.

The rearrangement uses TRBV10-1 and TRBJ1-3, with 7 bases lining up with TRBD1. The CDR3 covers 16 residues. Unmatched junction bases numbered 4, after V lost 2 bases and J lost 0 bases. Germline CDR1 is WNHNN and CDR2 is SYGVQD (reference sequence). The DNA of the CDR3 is TGCGCCAGCAGTGAGATGGGACAGAGCTCTGGAAACACCATATATTTT. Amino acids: CASSEMGQSSGNTIYF.

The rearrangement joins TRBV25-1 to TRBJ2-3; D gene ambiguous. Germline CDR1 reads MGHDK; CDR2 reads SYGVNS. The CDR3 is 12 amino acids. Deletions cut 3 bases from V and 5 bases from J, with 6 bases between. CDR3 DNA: TGTGCCAGCAGTGATCCGGGAGATACGCAGTATTTT. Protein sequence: CASSDPGDTQYF.

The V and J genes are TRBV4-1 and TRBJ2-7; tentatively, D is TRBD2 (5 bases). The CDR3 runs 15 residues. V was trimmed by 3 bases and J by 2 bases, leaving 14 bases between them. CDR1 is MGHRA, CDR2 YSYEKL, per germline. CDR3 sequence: CASSHPLARTYEQYF. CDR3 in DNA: TGCGCCAGCAGCCACCCCTTAGCGAGAACCTACGAGCAGTACTTC.

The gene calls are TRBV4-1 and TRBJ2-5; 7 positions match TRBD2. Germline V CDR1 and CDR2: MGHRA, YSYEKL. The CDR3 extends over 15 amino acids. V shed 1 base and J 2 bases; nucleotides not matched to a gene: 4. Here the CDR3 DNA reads TGCGCCAGCAGCCAAGTACTAGCGATACAAGAGACCCAGTACTTC. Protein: CASSQVLAIQETQYF.

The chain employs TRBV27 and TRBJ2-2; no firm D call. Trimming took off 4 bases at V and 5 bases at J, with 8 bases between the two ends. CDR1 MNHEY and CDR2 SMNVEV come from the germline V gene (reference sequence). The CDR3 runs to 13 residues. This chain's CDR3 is CASSSYNTGELFF. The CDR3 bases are TGTGCCAGCAGTTCCTATAATACCGGGGAGCTGTTTTTT.

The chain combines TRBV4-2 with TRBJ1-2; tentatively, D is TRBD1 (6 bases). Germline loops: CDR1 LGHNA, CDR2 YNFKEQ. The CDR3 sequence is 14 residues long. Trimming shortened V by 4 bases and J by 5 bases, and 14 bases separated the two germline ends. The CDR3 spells CASSRTADMYGYTF. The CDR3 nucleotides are TGTGCCAGCAGCCGGACAGCAGACATGTATGGCTACACCTTC.

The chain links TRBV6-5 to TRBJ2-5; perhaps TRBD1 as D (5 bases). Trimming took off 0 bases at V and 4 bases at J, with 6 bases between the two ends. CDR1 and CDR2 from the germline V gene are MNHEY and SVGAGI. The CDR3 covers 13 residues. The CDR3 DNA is TGTGCCAGCAGTTACTCGCAGGGAGAGACCCAGTACTTC. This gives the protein CASSYSQGETQYF.

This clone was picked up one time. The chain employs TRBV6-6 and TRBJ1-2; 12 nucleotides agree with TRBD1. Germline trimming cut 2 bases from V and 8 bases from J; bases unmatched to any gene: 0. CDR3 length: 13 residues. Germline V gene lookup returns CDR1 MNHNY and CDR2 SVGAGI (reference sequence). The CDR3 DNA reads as TGTGCCAGCAGTTACGGGACAGGGGGCGGCTACACCTTC. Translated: CASSYGTGGGYTF.

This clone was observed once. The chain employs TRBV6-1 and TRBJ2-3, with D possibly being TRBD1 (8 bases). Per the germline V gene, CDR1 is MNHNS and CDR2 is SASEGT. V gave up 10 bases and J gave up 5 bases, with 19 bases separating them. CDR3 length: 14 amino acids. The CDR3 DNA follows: TGTGCCACCCATACTAGCGACAGGGGAGATACGCAGTATTTT. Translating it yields CATHTSDRGDTQYF.

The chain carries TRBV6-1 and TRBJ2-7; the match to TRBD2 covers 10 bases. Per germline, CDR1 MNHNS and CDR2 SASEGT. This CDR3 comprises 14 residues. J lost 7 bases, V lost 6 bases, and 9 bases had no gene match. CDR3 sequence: CASRESGRVGEQYF. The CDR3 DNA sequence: TGTGCCAGCAGGGAAAGCGGGAGGGTAGGAGAGCAGTACTTC.

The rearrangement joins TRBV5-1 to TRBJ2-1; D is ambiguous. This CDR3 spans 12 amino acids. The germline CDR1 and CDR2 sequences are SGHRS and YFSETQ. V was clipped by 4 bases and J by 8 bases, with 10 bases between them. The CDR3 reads CASSPPADEQFF. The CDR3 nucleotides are TGCGCCAGCAGCCCGCCGGCCGATGAGCAGTTCTTC.

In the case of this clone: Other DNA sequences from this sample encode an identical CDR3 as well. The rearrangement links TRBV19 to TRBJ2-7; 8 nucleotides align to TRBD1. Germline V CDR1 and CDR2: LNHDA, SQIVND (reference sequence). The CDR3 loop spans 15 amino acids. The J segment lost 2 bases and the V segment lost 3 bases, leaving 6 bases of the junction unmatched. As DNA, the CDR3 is TGTGCCAGTAGTATTCCCGGACAGGGCACCTACGAGCAGTACTTC. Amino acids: CASSIPGQGTYEQYF.

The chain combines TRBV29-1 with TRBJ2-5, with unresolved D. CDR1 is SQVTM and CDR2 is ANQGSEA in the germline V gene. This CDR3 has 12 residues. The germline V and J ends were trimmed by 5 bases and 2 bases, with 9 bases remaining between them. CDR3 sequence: CSVKEWQETQYF. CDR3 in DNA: TGCAGCGTTAAGGAGTGGCAAGAGACCCAGTACTTC. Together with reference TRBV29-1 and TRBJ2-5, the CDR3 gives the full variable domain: SAVISQKPSRDICQRGTSLTIQCQVDSQVTMMFWYRQQPGQSLTLIATANQGSEATYESGFVIDKFPISRPNLTFSTLTVSNMSPEDSSIYLCSVKEWQETQYFGPGTRLLVL.

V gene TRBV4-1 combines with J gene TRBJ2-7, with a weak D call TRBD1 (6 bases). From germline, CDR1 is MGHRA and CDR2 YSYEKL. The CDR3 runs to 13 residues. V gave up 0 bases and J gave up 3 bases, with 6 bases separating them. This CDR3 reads CASSQDRGYEQYF. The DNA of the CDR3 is TGCGCCAGCAGCCAAGACAGGGGCTACGAGCAGTACTTC.

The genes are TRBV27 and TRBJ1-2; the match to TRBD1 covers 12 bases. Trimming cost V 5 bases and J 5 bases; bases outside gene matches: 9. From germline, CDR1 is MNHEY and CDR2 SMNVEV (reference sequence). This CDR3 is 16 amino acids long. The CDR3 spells CASSPGTGGAEYGYTF. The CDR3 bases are TGTGCCAGCAGTCCGGGGACAGGGGGCGCTGAGTATGGCTACACCTTC.

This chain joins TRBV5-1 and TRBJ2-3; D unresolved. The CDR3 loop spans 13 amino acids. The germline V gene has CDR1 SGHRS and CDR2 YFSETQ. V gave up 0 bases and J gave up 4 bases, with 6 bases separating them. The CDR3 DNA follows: TGCGCCAGCAGCTTGGCGGTTGCAGATACGCAGTATTTT. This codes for CASSLAVADTQYF.